Shown below are 14 T cell receptor beta chains from a single sample sequenced in a study of T cells after yellow fever vaccination. TCRdb re-analysed the 5' RACE reads in MiXCR, keeping a single row per CDR3 protein. The sample gives a few hundred thousand distinct CDR3 sequences, around 17% of which show up once; 15% to 20% is in the top ten. Sequenced material: PBMCs, taken around 5 days after the first yellow fever vaccination. The receptors here all came from a man aged 18 to 35 who received the YFV17D yellow fever vaccine.

This clonotype was picked up a small number of times. This chain joins TRBV7-6 and TRBJ1-2; TRBD1 matches at 7 bases. The CDR3 extends over 17 amino acids. With V trimmed by 3 bases and J by 5 bases, 15 bases remained unmatched. In germline, CDR1 is SGHVS, CDR2 FNYEAQ. CDR3 sequence (DNA): TGTGCCAGCAGCTTTGTCGGCCCAGGGGGTCTCTGGTATGGCTACACCTTC. This codes for CASSFVGPGGLWYGYTF.

The chain links TRBV21-1 to TRBJ1-5; the table's D call of TRBD1 was not tested on the DNA. TRBV21-1 is assigned pseudogene status. CDR3 length equals 18 residues. The CDR3 region is CASSKSEGSGHYNQPQHF. DNA of the CDR3: TGTGCCAGCAGCAAGTCAGAGGGTTCCGGACATTATAATCAGCCCCAGCATTTT.

The V gene is TRBV5-1, the J gene TRBJ2-7; TRBD1 is a possible D gene (6 bases). The V gene's germline CDR1 is SGHRS and CDR2 YFSETQ. The CDR3 runs 16 residues. V lost 5 bases and J lost 2, with 20 bases in between. This CDR3 is CASSQGWGSSPYEQYF. The CDR3 nucleotides are TGCGCCAGCAGTCAGGGGTGGGGGAGCTCGCCCTACGAGCAGTACTTC.

This clonotype has just a few counts. The V gene is TRBV9, the J gene TRBJ2-3; 8 bases match TRBD2. The CDR3 is 17 residues long. Germline CDR1 is SGDLS and CDR2 is YYNGEE. With V trimmed by 0 bases and J by 0 bases, 6 bases remained unmatched. CDR3 protein: CASSVALVAGSTDTQYF. As DNA, the CDR3 is TGTGCCAGCAGCGTAGCGTTGGTAGCGGGAAGCACAGATACGCAGTATTTT.

The sample holds a few counts of this clonotype. The chain joins TRBV5-6 to TRBJ2-7; 8 bases are shared with TRBD2. CDR3 length equals 15 residues. V shed 5 bases and J 3 bases; nucleotides not matched to a gene: 10. The germline V gene encodes CDR1 SGHDT and CDR2 YYEEEE. The chain's CDR3 is CASRSFAGLVYEQYV. The CDR3 nucleotides are TGTGCCAGCAGATCATTCGCGGGACTAGTCTACGAGCAGTACGTC.

J is TRBJ1-1 and V is TRBV4-2; the D gene is possibly TRBD1 (6 bases). V was cut by 2 bases and J by 0 bases, with 10 bases left in between. Germline CDR1 reads LGHNA; CDR2 reads YNFKEQ. The CDR3 is 15 amino acids. The CDR3 nucleotides are TGTGCCAGCAGCCAACCCGGACAGTTGAACACTGAAGCTTTCTTT. Its translation is CASSQPGQLNTEAFF.

This clonotype showed up just a few times. The rearrangement uses TRBV20-1 and TRBJ1-4; D remains unclear. This CDR3 region has 14 residues. Trimming removed 0 bases at V and 4 bases at J, with 9 bases between. Germline CDR1 and CDR2: DFQATT and SNEGSKA (reference sequence). The chain's CDR3 is CSARDDGLNEKLFF. The CDR3 DNA reads as TGCAGTGCTAGAGACGACGGACTTAATGAAAAACTGTTTTTT.

J is TRBJ2-1 and V is TRBV5-1; 12 bases line up with TRBD2. The CDR3 contains 15 residues. V lost 4 bases to trimming and J lost 7 bases; unmatched junction nucleotides: 6. Germline values: CDR1 SGHRS, CDR2 YFSETQ. The CDR3 loop is CASSPASGGVNEQFF. Written as DNA, the CDR3 is TGCGCCAGCAGCCCCGCTAGCGGGGGGGTAAATGAGCAGTTCTTC.

The chain combines TRBV5-1 with TRBJ2-5, with 8 bases matching TRBD2. The CDR3 sequence is 17 residues long. Per the germline V gene, CDR1 is SGHRS and CDR2 is YFSETQ. The V gene end was trimmed by 0 bases and the J gene end by 4 bases; junction bases not matched to a gene: 11. The CDR3 spells CASSLAGTSRGRETQYF. For the CDR3, the DNA is TGCGCCAGCAGCTTGGCCGGGACTAGTAGGGGCCGAGAGACCCAGTACTTC. Supplemented by reference TRBV5-1 and TRBJ2-5, the full variable domain reads KAGVTQTPRYLIKTRGQQVTLSCSPISGHRSVSWYQQTPGQGLQFLFEYFSETQRNKGNFPGRFSGRQFSNSRSEMNVSTLELGDSALYLCASSLAGTSRGRETQYFGPGTRLLVL.

V and J are TRBV9 and TRBJ2-3; D is possibly TRBD1 (5 bases). CDR3 size: 16 residues. Looked up from germline, CDR1 is SGDLS and CDR2 is YYNGEE. V lost 2 bases and J lost 1, with 14 bases in between. CDR3 DNA: TGTGCCAGCAGCGTCCATTGGGGCCCCGGCACAGATACGCAGTATTTT. Translating it yields CASSVHWGPGTDTQYF.

J is TRBJ2-2 and V is TRBV5-6; 8 nucleotides agree with TRBD1. Germline loops: CDR1 SGHDT, CDR2 YYEEEE. This CDR3 is 13 amino acids long. The CDR3 spells CAGQAANTGELFF. The CDR3 bases are TGTGCGGGACAGGCCGCGAACACCGGGGAGCTGTTTTTT.

This clonotype came up many times. The chain combines TRBV12-3 or TRBV12-4 with TRBJ2-3; D may correspond to TRBD1 or TRBD2 (5 bases each). V shed 5 bases and J shed 1 base, with 10 bases lying between them. The CDR3 totals 14 residues. CDR3 DNA: TGTGCCAGCAGTCCCCGGGACGGCACAGATACGCAGTATTTT. Amino acids: CASSPRDGTDTQYF.

This clonotype was seen a handful of times. The CDR3 DNA is TGTGCCAGCAGTTCCCGGCTGTGGGCCGAAGCTTTCTTT. Its protein is CASSSRLWAEAFF. The chain has TRBV27 and TRBJ1-1, with D unresolved. V lost 4 bases to trimming and J lost 8 bases, with 14 bases between them. Germline V lookup: CDR1 MNHEY, CDR2 SMNVEV (reference sequence). CDR3 length equals 13 residues.

This clonotype was found a few times. The chain recombines TRBV28 with TRBJ2-5; D gene ambiguous. The V and J ends lost 6 bases and 7 bases respectively, with 18 bases between them. Germline assignment: CDR1 MDHEN and CDR2 SYDVKM. The CDR3 contains 14 residues. CDR3 in amino acids: CASRPDGLFRTQYF. The CDR3, as DNA: TGTGCCAGCAGACCCGACGGCCTTTTCCGGACCCAGTACTTC.